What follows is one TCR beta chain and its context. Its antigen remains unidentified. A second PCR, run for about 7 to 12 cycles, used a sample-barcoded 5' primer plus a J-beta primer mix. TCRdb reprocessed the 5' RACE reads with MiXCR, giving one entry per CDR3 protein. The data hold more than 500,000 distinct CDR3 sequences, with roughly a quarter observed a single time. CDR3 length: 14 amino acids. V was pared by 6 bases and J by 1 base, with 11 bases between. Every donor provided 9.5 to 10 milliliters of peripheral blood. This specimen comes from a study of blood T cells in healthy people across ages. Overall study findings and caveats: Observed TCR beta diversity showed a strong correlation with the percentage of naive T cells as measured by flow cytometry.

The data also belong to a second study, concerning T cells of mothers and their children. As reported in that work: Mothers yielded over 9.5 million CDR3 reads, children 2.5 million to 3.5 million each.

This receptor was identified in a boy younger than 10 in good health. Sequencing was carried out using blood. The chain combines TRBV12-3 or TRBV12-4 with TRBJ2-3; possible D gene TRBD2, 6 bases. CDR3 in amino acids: CASSPSDRTDTQYF. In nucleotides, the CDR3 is TGTGCCAGCAGCCCTAGCGATCGCACAGATACGCAGTATTTT.